The rows below give T cell receptor beta chains drawn from one sample of a study of T cells in Graves' hyperthyroidism and ophthalmopathy. TCRdb independently ran MiXCR on the multiplex PCR reads; one entry per CDR3 protein. The sample gives approximately 100,000 distinct CDR3 sequences, roughly 40% of which show up once; roughly 10% is in the top ten. Source material: peripheral blood or thyroid tissue (not recorded which). These receptors were collected from a woman aged 25 to 39 with Graves' hyperthyroidism. Each CDR3 is given with its conserved first and last residue. D genes are given only for firm matches. Clone size, where shown, is once, few, many, or a class for clones that have expanded.

. TRBJ1-6 . TRBV9 TGTGCCAGCAGTTTAATTGGCAGCTCCTATAATTCACCCCTCCACTTT CASSLIGSSYNSPLHF
many TRBJ1-5 . TRBV12-3/TRBV12-4 TGTGCCAGCAGTACCCAAGGAAGCAATCAGCCCCAGCATTTT CASSTQGSNQPQHF
medium-sized TRBJ2-7 . TRBV15 TGTGCCACCGGCGACGCGTCGGGCTACGAGCAGTACTTC CATGDASGYEQYF
many TRBJ2-6 . TRBV7-9 TGTGCCAGCAGCACCAGGCGTTTAAAGACTGGGGCCAACGTCCTGACTTTC CASSTRRLKTGANVLTF
many TRBJ2-7 . TRBV7-3 TGTGCCAGTTCCCCAGGGGACGTCCCCTACGAGCAGTACTTC CASSPGDVPYEQYF
. TRBJ1-2 . TRBV10-3 TGTGCCATAACTGAGAGGGGAGGGAACTATGGCTACACCTTC CAITERGGNYGYTF
many TRBJ1-1 . TRBV28 TGTGCCTGCGGGCCCTTAAGATCTGAAGCTTTCTTT CACGPLRSEAFF
many TRBJ1-5 TRBD1 TRBV2 TGTGCCAGCAGCGGGACAGGGATGAGCAATCAGCCCCAGCATTTT CASSGTGMSNQPQHF
. TRBJ2-7 TRBD1 TRBV5-1 TGTGCCAGCAGCTTTGTACAGGGGAGCGAGCAGTACTTC CASSFVQGSEQYF
. TRBJ2-5 . TRBV7-6 TGTGCCAGCAGTAGCCGGGACCAAACGAAAGAGACCCAGTACTTC CASSSRDQTKETQYF
. TRBJ2-7 TRBD2 TRBV27 TGTGCCAGCAGTTTATCGGTCGGGGGGACCTACGAGCAGTACTTC CASSLSVGGTYEQYF
. TRBJ1-4 . TRBV4-1 TGCGCCAGCAGTCAAGAGCCTGTTGATGAGGAACTGTTTTTT CASSQEPVDEELFF
many TRBJ1-4 TRBD1 TRBV12-3/TRBV12-4 TGTGCCAGCCTTAACCAGGGGGTTGGTGAAAAACTGTTTTTT CASLNQGVGEKLFF
. TRBJ2-1 TRBD2 TRBV2 TGTGCCAGCAGAGGACTAGCTGCAAGCTCCTACAATGAGCAGTTCTTC CASRGLAASSYNEQFF
. TRBJ1-1 TRBD1 TRBV12-3/TRBV12-4 TGTGCCAGCAGTTTAAGGCAGGGGGGGTTC CASSLRQGGF
few TRBJ2-1 TRBD2 TRBV7-2 TGTGCCAGCAGCCAAAGGACTAGATCGGAGCAGTTCTTC CASSQRTRSEQFF
many TRBJ1-2 TRBD1 TRBV20-1 TGCAGTGCTAGGGACAGACAGGGCGGTGACTATGGCTACACCTTC CSARDRQGGDYGYTF
. TRBJ2-7 . TRBV2 TGTGCCCGAGTGGATCTCTACGAGCAGTACTTC CARVDLYEQYF
. TRBJ2-7 TRBD2 TRBV27 TGTGCCAGCAGCACAATGGGACTAGCGGGATCCGAGCAGTACTTC CASSTMGLAGSEQYF
many TRBJ1-1 . TRBV7-9 TGTGCCAGCAGCCCGCCCCGGACAGCGACCACCATGAACACTGAAGCTTTCTTT CASSPPRTATTMNTEAFF
. TRBJ2-3 TRBD1 TRBV6-1 TGTGCCAGCAGTGAGGGACAGGGGGCAACAGATACGCAGTATTTT CASSEGQGATDTQYF
many TRBJ1-4 . TRBV7-9 TGTGCCAGCAGCTGGACAGCCAACATGGATGAAAAACTGTTTTTT CASSWTANMDEKLFF
many TRBJ1-1 . TRBV25-1 TGTGCCAGCAGTCCTTGGGGGGCGGGGGGTGCTTTCTTT CASSPWGAGGAFF
once TRBJ1-6 TRBD1 TRBV10-3 TGTTCCATCAGTGAGGTACAGGGGTTCTATAATTCGCCCCTCCACTTT CSISEVQGFYNSPLHF
. TRBJ2-5 . TRBV11-2 TGTGCCAGTCAGGGGGGGAACACCGGGGAGACCCAGTACTTC CASQGGNTGETQYF
. TRBJ2-1 . TRBV7-3 TGTGCCAGCAGCCACAGCTTGAGGGGGGGCCGCAATGAGCAGTTCTTC CASSHSLRGGRNEQFF
many TRBJ2-5 . TRBV5-8 TGTGCCAGCAGCTTGCCGCAGGTGCAAGAGACCCAGTACTTC CASSLPQVQETQYF
medium-sized TRBJ2-7 . TRBV11-2 TGTGCCAGCAGCCCCAGCTGGGGGCAGGCCTACGAGCAGTACTTC CASSPSWGQAYEQYF
. TRBJ2-5 . TRBV12-3/TRBV12-4 TGTGCCAGCAGCCGACAGGGTGTATGGGAGGCCCAGTACTTC CASSRQGVWEAQYF
. TRBJ2-7 TRBD2 TRBV7-2 TGCGCCCGCCGCAACGGAGCGGGACTCTCCTACGAGCAGTACTTC CARRNGAGLSYEQYF
. TRBJ2-7 . TRBV5-8 TGTGCCAGCAGCTTGGAGGGAGCCGACCCCTACGAGCAGTACTTC CASSLEGADPYEQYF
many TRBJ1-1 . TRBV5-4 TGTGCCAGCAGCCCGGGGGCTACCGGCACTGAAGCTTTCTTT CASSPGATGTEAFF
. TRBJ2-5 . TRBV20-1 TGCAGTTCGAAGGGGGGTCGCGGGACCCAGTACTTC CSSKGGRGTQYF
many TRBJ1-4 . TRBV6-1 TGTGCCAGCAGTGAACAGGGGGAAAAACTGTTTTTT CASSEQGEKLFF
few TRBJ1-5 TRBD1 TRBV28 TGTGCCACCTTACAGGGGTACAATCAGCCCCAGCATTTT CATLQGYNQPQHF
few TRBJ1-1 TRBD1 TRBV19 TGTGCCAGTAGTATGGGGGACAGGGGCACTGAAGCTTTCTTT CASSMGDRGTEAFF
many TRBJ2-7 TRBD2 TRBV14 TGTGCCAGCAGCCAAGACGGGACTAGACGGTACGAGCAGTACTTC CASSQDGTRRYEQYF
many TRBJ1-2 . TRBV7-2 TGTGCCAGCAGCTTAGATTGGGGCGGCGGGGGCTACACCTTC CASSLDWGGGGYTF
many TRBJ1-3 TRBD1 TRBV19 TGTGCCAGTAGAAGAAGCCCGACAGGGCAAAGCTCTGGAAACACCATATATTTT CASRRSPTGQSSGNTIYF
. TRBJ1-1 . TRBV19 TGCGCCAGTAGTCGGACGGCGGACACTGAAGCTTTCTTT CASSRTADTEAFF
many TRBJ1-2 . TRBV5-1 TGCGCCAGCAGCTTGGGACACGGCGACTATGGCTACACCTTC CASSLGHGDYGYTF
. TRBJ1-5 . TRBV2 TGTGCCAGCTCTAGCACAGATACGCAGCATTTT CASSSTDTQHF
once TRBJ2-7 . TRBV6-5 TGTGCCAGCGTGGGCAGGGGAGACTACGAGCAGTACTTC CASVGRGDYEQYF
many TRBJ1-6 . TRBV3-1 TGTGCCAGCAGCCACGGTCCGGACGATTCACCCCTCCACTTT CASSHGPDDSPLHF
many TRBJ2-7 TRBD1 TRBV7-9 TGTGCCAGCAGCCCTGTGGGGACAGAGTTAATGGAGCAGTACTTC CASSPVGTELMEQYF